The rows below give T cell receptor beta chains drawn from one sample of a study of human T cells and chemical hapten exposure. TCRdb reanalysed the RACE reads using MiXCR and keeps one entry per CDR3 protein. The profile shows some 120,000 distinct CDR3 sequences, roughly an eighth of them singletons. Material: whole blood, obtained in connection with sensitization to the hapten diphenylcyclopropenone (DPC). These receptors came from a woman aged 45-65 years with alopecia areata. Some clones in this sample may be carry-over from other donors' samples. The CDR3 runs from the conserved cysteine through the conserved F or W. D genes are given only for firm matches. Size is omitted from some rows. Given values are once, few, many or a class for expanded clones.

v_gene,abundance,j_gene,d_gene,CDR3aa,CDR3nt
TRBV21-1,many,TRBJ2-1,NA,CASRVWAYNEQFF,TGTGCCAGTCGGGTGTGGGCCTACAATGAGCAGTTCTTC
TRBV28,few,TRBJ1-4,TRBD1,CASRAQGATNEKLFF,TGTGCCAGCAGAGCTCAGGGGGCAACTAATGAAAAACTGTTTTTT
TRBV10-3,NA,TRBJ1-1,TRBD1,CATWDSENTEAFF,TGTGCCACTTGGGACAGCGAGAACACTGAAGCTTTCTTT
TRBV11-2,NA,TRBJ2-7,NA,CASSFGGRSEQYF,TGTGCCAGCAGCTTCGGGGGGCGCTCCGAGCAGTACTTC
TRBV18,few,TRBJ2-3,NA,CASSQGHSTDTQYF,TGTGCCAGCTCACAGGGACATTCCACAGATACGCAGTATTTT
TRBV4-2,many,TRBJ1-2,NA,CASSQVVPASGYGYTF,TGTGCCAGCAGCCAAGTGGTCCCAGCCTCCGGCTATGGCTACACCTTC
TRBV4-3,many,TRBJ2-3,NA,CASSQVNTDTQYF,TGCGCCAGCAGCCAAGTAAACACAGATACGCAGTATTTT
TRBV6-2/TRBV6-3,many,TRBJ2-2,NA,CASRGVFANTGELFF,TGTGCCAGCAGAGGGGTATTCGCGAACACCGGGGAGCTGTTTTTT
TRBV6-5,NA,TRBJ2-7,TRBD1,CASSTTDRGYEQYF,TGTGCCAGCAGTACTACAGACAGGGGGTACGAGCAGTACTTC
TRBV7-2,NA,TRBJ1-1,NA,CASSLAEGAEAFF,TGTGCCAGCAGCTTAGCGGAGGGGGCTGAAGCTTTCTTT
TRBV28,many,TRBJ2-7,NA,CASSADPITYF,TGTGCCAGCAGTGCCGACCCCATCACTTACTTC
TRBV6-2/TRBV6-3,few,TRBJ1-1,NA,CASWGSNVNTEAFF,TGTGCCAGCTGGGGCAGCAACGTGAACACTGAAGCTTTCTTT
TRBV6-2/TRBV6-3,few,TRBJ2-2,NA,CASTLPPGNSAGELFF,TGTGCCAGCACTTTACCCCCGGGGAACTCGGCCGGGGAGCTGTTTTTT
TRBV28,many,TRBJ2-2,TRBD1,CASRPGTVPGELFF,TGTGCCAGCAGACCCGGGACAGTGCCCGGGGAGCTGTTTTTT
TRBV28,many,TRBJ2-2,TRBD2,CASSILWTSGDTGELFF,TGTGCCAGCAGTATCCTGTGGACTAGCGGGGACACCGGGGAGCTGTTTTTT
TRBV11-2,many,TRBJ2-5,NA,CASSQKRGEETQYF,TGTGCCAGCAGCCAGAAAAGGGGGGAAGAGACCCAGTACTTC
TRBV3-1,few,TRBJ2-3,TRBD2,CASSPRGGRDTQYF,TGTGCCAGCAGCCCCAGGGGCGGGAGGGATACGCAGTATTTT
TRBV20-1,few,TRBJ2-5,TRBD1,CSARSNRGVGTQYF,TGCAGTGCTAGATCAAACAGGGGTGTTGGGACCCAGTACTTC
TRBV5-1,few,TRBJ2-3,NA,CASSLELRDRQYF,TGCGCCAGCAGCTTGGAATTGAGGGATAGGCAGTATTTT
TRBV19,few,TRBJ1-5,NA,CASSMGFGWQPQHF,TGTGCCAGTAGTATGGGTTTCGGCTGGCAGCCCCAGCATTTT
TRBV7-8,NA,TRBJ2-4,NA,CASTPGGYSAKNIQYF,TGTGCCAGCACTCCAGGCGGCTACTCAGCCAAAAACATTCAGTACTTC
TRBV5-4,few,TRBJ2-6,NA,CASSLRLAGANVLTF,TGTGCCAGCAGCCTCCGGTTAGCTGGGGCCAACGTCCTGACTTTC
TRBV6-2/TRBV6-3,many,TRBJ2-1,TRBD2,CASSPPGTSGGEQFF,TGTGCCAGCAGTCCCCCTGGGACTAGCGGGGGGGAGCAGTTCTTC
TRBV20-1,many,TRBJ1-5,TRBD1,CSAKTGVGNQPQHF,TGCAGTGCTAAGACAGGGGTGGGCAATCAGCCCCAGCATTTT
TRBV4-2,few,TRBJ2-3,NA,CASSQGVRGSTDTQYF,TGTGCCAGCAGCCAAGGGGTTAGGGGAAGCACAGATACGCAGTATTTT
TRBV11-2,many,TRBJ2-1,NA,CASSFRQVPALGNEQFF,TGTGCCAGCAGCTTCCGACAGGTCCCCGCACTAGGGAATGAGCAGTTCTTC
TRBV7-6,many,TRBJ2-5,NA,CASSLDISIETQYF,TGTGCCAGCAGCTTAGATATTAGTATCGAGACCCAGTACTTC
TRBV6-1,many,TRBJ1-6,NA,CASTREGAYNSPLHF,TGTGCCAGCACTAGGGAGGGGGCCTATAATTCACCCCTCCACTTT
TRBV12-3/TRBV12-4,NA,TRBJ1-6,NA,CASSLKYGASSSYNSPLHF,TGTGCCAGCAGTTTGAAATACGGGGCCTCAAGCTCCTATAATTCACCCCTCCACTTT
TRBV4-2,many,TRBJ1-4,TRBD1,CASSPEGATGRTNEKLFF,TGTGCCAGCAGCCCAGAGGGGGCCACAGGGAGGACTAATGAAAAACTGTTTTTT
TRBV5-4,NA,TRBJ1-2,TRBD1,CASSPAHVGQGMGGYTF,TGTGCCAGCAGCCCTGCCCACGTCGGACAGGGAATGGGGGGCTACACCTTC
TRBV28,many,TRBJ1-1,NA,CASRRSPSEAFF,TGTGCCAGCAGACGCAGCCCCTCTGAAGCTTTCTTT
TRBV2,many,TRBJ1-6,NA,CASGNGGAVSYNSPLHF,TGTGCCAGCGGCAACGGGGGGGCGGTGTCCTATAATTCACCCCTCCACTTT
TRBV28,NA,TRBJ2-7,TRBD2,CASRAGAEEPYF,TGTGCCAGCAGAGCGGGGGCGGAGGAACCGTACTTC
TRBV5-1,few,TRBJ2-3,TRBD2,CASSLDSGGPGDTQYF,TGCGCCAGCAGCTTGGATAGCGGGGGGCCGGGAGATACGCAGTATTTT
TRBV19,few,TRBJ2-1,TRBD2,CASSSVAGLYNEQFF,TGTGCCAGTAGTTCCGTAGCGGGACTCTACAATGAGCAGTTCTTC
TRBV20-1,few,TRBJ1-1,NA,CSASGGRWTEAFF,TGCAGTGCTTCGGGGGGCCGGTGGACTGAAGCTTTCTTT
TRBV4-2,NA,TRBJ2-5,NA,CASSQTEAGTETQYF,TGTGCCAGCAGCCAAACGGAGGCGGGGACAGAGACCCAGTACTTC
TRBV18,many,TRBJ1-5,NA,CASSDGGMDQPQHF,TGTGCCAGCTCAGACGGGGGGATGGATCAGCCCCAGCATTTT
TRBV20-1,few,TRBJ2-7,NA,CSAREQTGREQYF,TGCAGTGCCCGGGAACAAACAGGACGCGAGCAGTACTTC
TRBV7-2,NA,TRBJ2-7,TRBD2,CASSLGSGGSSYEQYF,TGTGCCAGCAGCTTAGGCTCCGGGGGGAGCTCCTACGAGCAGTACTTC
TRBV9,few,TRBJ1-3,NA,CASSATSYRESVAIYF,TGTGCCAGCAGCGCGACGTCGTACCGGGAGTCGGTGGCCATATATTTT
TRBV29-1,many,TRBJ1-2,NA,CSVEDQYYGYTF,TGCAGCGTTGAAGACCAGTACTATGGCTACACCTTC
TRBV19,many,TRBJ1-4,TRBD1,CASRYRGSEKLFF,TGTGCCAGTAGGTACAGGGGGAGCGAAAAACTGTTTTTT
TRBV5-1,NA,TRBJ2-6,NA,CASSLDPKRANVPTF,TGCGCCAGCAGCTTGGATCCGAAGAGGGCCAACGTCCCGACTTTC
TRBV20-1,many,TRBJ1-1,NA,CSAREPGVEYNTEAFF,TGCAGTGCTAGAGAACCAGGGGTAGAATACAACACTGAAGCTTTCTTT
TRBV5-4,few,TRBJ2-3,TRBD2,CASSLERTSPYTQYF,TGTGCCAGCAGCCTAGAAAGGACTAGCCCTTATACGCAGTATTTT
TRBV7-2,NA,TRBJ2-7,TRBD2,CASSSTGGPTYEQYF,TGTGCCAGCAGCTCCACGGGGGGACCCACCTACGAGCAGTACTTC
TRBV7-9,many,TRBJ2-5,NA,CASSLLTSEETQYF,TGTGCCAGCAGCCTCCTGACTTCCGAAGAGACCCAGTACTTC
TRBV9,few,TRBJ2-1,NA,CASRGLGNEQFF,TGTGCCAGCAGGGGGCTCGGGAATGAGCAGTTCTTC
TRBV29-1,many,TRBJ2-7,TRBD1,CSVELGTGGYEQYF,TGCAGCGTTGAACTGGGGACAGGGGGCTACGAGCAGTACTTC
TRBV4-3,NA,TRBJ2-7,NA,CASSQDFTGYEQYF,TGCGCCAGCAGCCAAGATTTTACGGGCTACGAGCAGTACTTC
TRBV28,few,TRBJ2-6,NA,CASSFPPGSGANVLTF,TGTGCCAGCAGCTTCCCTCCCGGCTCTGGGGCCAACGTCCTGACTTTC